Described below is a single T cell receptor beta chain sequence and its context. The antigen remains unidentified. This entry comes from a study of cytomegalovirus exposure and HLA in healthy donors. Study-wide findings and caveats: The authors excluded some V segments, including TRBV6-2 and TRBV6-3, as indistinguishable.

Germline V lookup: CDR1 GTSNPN, CDR2 SVGIG (reference sequence). The CDR3 consists of 22 residues. Trimming removed 1 base at V and 0 bases at J, with 32 bases between. Use of 60 Vbeta and 13 Jbeta primers characterized the PCR. TCRdb keeps only in-frame clones here, not all; method: immunoSEQ multiplex PCR. The sample records around 68,000 clones, about 85% being singletons. The chain employs TRBV30 and TRBJ2-3; a weak D match, TRBD1 (6 bases). Sequenced input: PBMCs. The sequence was obtained from a female donor in good health and CMV-seronegative. This CDR3 is CAWSGLRDTPTPLLTSTDTQYF. The CDR3 coding sequence is TGTGCCTGGAGTGGCCTGAGGGACACACCTACTCCCTTACTGACCAGCACAGATACGCAGTATTTT.